This entry features one TCR beta chain sequence. This clonotype was recorded many times. The antigen this receptor binds is unknown. No much larger clonotype is one base removed from it; base qualities were not supplied. The data were obtained in a study of blood T cells in healthy people across ages (dated by TCRdb to between 2015 and 2017). About the full investigation: In model experiments, roughly one uniquely barcoded TCR beta cDNA molecule per two T cells was captured by template switching. The study analyzed two additional independent replicas of 1 million unique cDNA reads from the same blood draw for two donors, one aged 18 to 30 and one aged 80 or older. To track age-related changes in TCR beta repertoire diversity, the study relied on deep sequencing normalized with unique cDNA molecular identifiers. To avoid experimental bias, donors of different ages were spread randomly across the sequencing lanes. Donors were grouped into four age groups: young (average about 15 years), middle-aged (39), aged (over 55) and long-lived (82).

The library was produced with 5' RACE. TCRdb lists the instrument as Illumina HiSeq 2500. The second PCR ran for about 7 to 11 cycles and used a J-beta primer mix along with a sample-barcoded 5' primer. A template-switch 5' adaptor carrying 12 random nucleotides introduced a unique molecular identifier onto each TCR beta cDNA molecule. Each sample yielded at least 2.5 million CDR3-containing paired-end reads. The Mint cDNA synthesis kit, primed by a TRBC-specific oligonucleotide, was used to synthesize first-strand cDNA from all RNA. After uracil-DNA glycosylase treatment, a first 18-cycle PCR used universal primers M1SS and BC2_uni_R on all cDNA. Per the source publication's procedure: Each sample was normalized by randomly selecting 1 million high-quality reads, each carrying a distinct molecular identifier. Instead of being binned into consensus sequences, reads that shared molecular identifiers were thrown out. MiTCR, with a Q25 quality threshold and the strictest error-elimination algorithm, was used for CDR3 identification, clonotype clustering and error correction. Lower-bound total TCR beta diversity was estimated with a nonparametric unseen species model using Euler transformation. TCRdb reworked the public reads: Q25 trimming with fastp, MiXCR clone assembly, productive beta chains retained. Each record represents a unique CDR3 protein, reported with the most common genes and DNA among its rows. The V and J calls, along with clone size, are taken from TCRdb and not from the paper's own processing. The sample contains about 780,000 distinct CDR3 sequences, about 46% of them found a single time. 15% to 20% of the sample rests with the top ten.

The CDR3, from cysteine to phenylalanine, totals 16 residues. Of all the DNA, just the CDR3 is kept, 48 bases in frame from base 1. From a lookup of the germline V gene (reference sequence), CDR1 and CDR2 are DFQATT and SNEGSKA. V drops 4 bases and J drops 0 bases, leaving 16 bases in between. The donors were some 39 Caucasian individuals from Russia, aged about 6 to 95 years, who were systemically healthy. Each donor gave around 9 milliliters of peripheral blood, collected into EDTA-treated Vacutainer tubes. PBMCs were isolated by Ficoll-Paque density-gradient centrifugation, with at least 6 million obtained per sample. Total RNA was extracted from PBMCs with Trizol reagent, with at least 6 micrograms obtained per sample. For every donor, flow cytometry on a PBMC aliquot measured the percentage of naive CD45RAhigh/CD27high T cells. Summary of the overall study and its limitations: As age increased, observed TCR beta diversity per million T cells dropped in a roughly linear way, and a significant reduction was already evident by age 40. The long-lived group showed more naive CD4+ T cells, fewer expanded clones and increased TCR diversity than the aged group, suggesting age selection. The percentage of naive T cells measured by flow cytometry correlated strongly with observed TCR beta diversity. Donor CMV infection status was unknown, potentially confounding age-related changes in expanded clonotypes. Bulk unsorted PBMC profiling prevented conclusive comparison of naive and antigen-experienced compartments. Estimates of total diversity based on one million sequenced T cells were considered lower bounds and underestimates.

Sequenced sample: blood. The sequence derives from a man aged 80 or over in good health. The rearranged chain carries TRBV20-1 and TRBJ2-1; tentative D gene TRBD1, with 5 bases matching. The CDR3 amino acid sequence is: CSAKPWGLSSYNEQFF. The bases are TGCAGTGCTAAACCCTGGGGCCTCAGCTCCTACAATGAGCAGTTCTTC.